The rows below give T cell receptor beta chains drawn from one sample of a study of T cells after yellow fever vaccination. TCRdb processed the 5' RACE reads anew with MiXCR; each CDR3 protein has one entry. The sample carries more than 90,000 distinct CDR3 sequences, roughly 7.2% recorded once. Sample: CD4+ T cells sorted from PBMCs, taken about 41 days after the first yellow fever vaccination. These receptors were taken from a man aged 18 to 29 who received the YFV17D yellow fever vaccine. CDR3s include the opening cysteine and the closing phenylalanine or tryptophan. Fields, in order: D gene, J gene, clone size, V gene, CDR3 DNA, CDR3 protein. A D gene is named only where the DNA matches it firmly. Rows may omit the clone size; those that give it use once, few, many or a size class.

d_gene: -; j_gene: TRBJ2-1; abundance: -; v_gene: TRBV5-4; CDR3nt: TGTGCCAGCAGCGGACCGGGGACCTACAATGAGCAGTTCTTC; CDR3aa: CASSGPGTYNEQFF
d_gene: TRBD2; j_gene: TRBJ2-5; abundance: many; v_gene: TRBV9; CDR3nt: TGTGCCAGCAGCCGAGGGACTAGCGGGGGGACCCCACAAGAGACCCAGTACTTC; CDR3aa: CASSRGTSGGTPQETQYF
d_gene: TRBD1; j_gene: TRBJ1-1; abundance: many; v_gene: TRBV7-9; CDR3nt: TGTGCCAGCAGCTACAGGGGTGAGAACACTGAAGCTTTCTTT; CDR3aa: CASSYRGENTEAFF
d_gene: -; j_gene: TRBJ2-1; abundance: many; v_gene: TRBV5-1; CDR3nt: TGCGCCAGCAGCTTGGGGCAGGGTAGCTCCTACAATGAGCAGTTCTTC; CDR3aa: CASSLGQGSSYNEQFF
d_gene: -; j_gene: TRBJ2-5; abundance: many; v_gene: TRBV10-2; CDR3nt: TGCGCCAGCAGTGTGACAGAGACCCAGTACTTC; CDR3aa: CASSVTETQYF
d_gene: -; j_gene: TRBJ1-1; abundance: many; v_gene: TRBV29-1; CDR3nt: TGCAGCGGAATGAGGCAGGGGAACACTGAAGCTTTCTTT; CDR3aa: CSGMRQGNTEAFF
d_gene: -; j_gene: TRBJ2-1; abundance: many; v_gene: TRBV5-1; CDR3nt: TGCGCCAGCAGCCCGAGGGGGGACTCAGGGTACAATGAGCAGTTCTTC; CDR3aa: CASSPRGDSGYNEQFF
d_gene: -; j_gene: TRBJ2-3; abundance: few; v_gene: TRBV6-5; CDR3nt: TGTGCCAGCAAGAGCAGATACAATACGCAGTATTTT; CDR3aa: CASKSRYNTQYF
d_gene: -; j_gene: TRBJ1-5; abundance: many; v_gene: TRBV7-2; CDR3nt: TGTGCCAGCAGCTTCATCAGGGATAGCAATCAGCCCCAGCATTTT; CDR3aa: CASSFIRDSNQPQHF
d_gene: -; j_gene: TRBJ1-5; abundance: many; v_gene: TRBV20-1; CDR3nt: TGCAGTGCTAGACTCGCAGGCCTACAGGATCAGCCCCAGCATTTT; CDR3aa: CSARLAGLQDQPQHF
d_gene: TRBD1; j_gene: TRBJ1-6; abundance: many; v_gene: TRBV20-1; CDR3nt: TGCAGTGCTCGTACAGGGGGCTCCTATAATTCACCCCTCCACTTT; CDR3aa: CSARTGGSYNSPLHF
d_gene: -; j_gene: TRBJ2-2; abundance: many; v_gene: TRBV7-9; CDR3nt: TGTGCCAGCAGCCTACCTATAACAGGGAGGGTCACCGGGGAGCTGTTTTTT; CDR3aa: CASSLPITGRVTGELFF
d_gene: -; j_gene: TRBJ1-4; abundance: -; v_gene: TRBV5-1; CDR3nt: TGCGCCAGCAGCACTTCGACAGGTCCCAATGAAAAACTGTTTTTT; CDR3aa: CASSTSTGPNEKLFF
d_gene: -; j_gene: TRBJ2-1; abundance: -; v_gene: TRBV18; CDR3nt: TGTGCCAGCTCACCACAAAGCTCCTACAATGAGCAGTTCTTC; CDR3aa: CASSPQSSYNEQFF
d_gene: -; j_gene: TRBJ2-2; abundance: -; v_gene: TRBV6-1; CDR3nt: TGTGCCACCCGACAGGCCCGGGACACCGGGGAGCTGTTTTTT; CDR3aa: CATRQARDTGELFF
d_gene: -; j_gene: TRBJ2-1; abundance: many; v_gene: TRBV7-8; CDR3nt: TGTGCCAGCAGATCCAGGGTGGGTGAGCAGTTCTTC; CDR3aa: CASRSRVGEQFF
d_gene: TRBD2; j_gene: TRBJ2-3; abundance: many; v_gene: TRBV7-2; CDR3nt: TGTGCCAGCAGCCCTCCTAGCGGGGTATATACGCAGTATTTT; CDR3aa: CASSPPSGVYTQYF
d_gene: TRBD2; j_gene: TRBJ2-3; abundance: many; v_gene: TRBV2; CDR3nt: TGTGCCAGCACCAAACTAGCGGGGGGGGCAGATACGCAGTATTTT; CDR3aa: CASTKLAGGADTQYF
d_gene: -; j_gene: TRBJ1-1; abundance: few; v_gene: TRBV24-1; CDR3nt: TGTGCCACCAGTGATTTCTCGGACACTGAAGCTTTCTTT; CDR3aa: CATSDFSDTEAFF
d_gene: TRBD1; j_gene: TRBJ1-5; abundance: -; v_gene: TRBV7-2; CDR3nt: TGTGCCAGCAGCTTCTCCGGGACAGGGGGCAATCAGCCCCAGCATTTT; CDR3aa: CASSFSGTGGNQPQHF
d_gene: TRBD1; j_gene: TRBJ2-1; abundance: many; v_gene: TRBV24-1; CDR3nt: TGTGCCACCAGTGATACCACCCGTGAGGACAGGGGTACCGATGAGCAGTTCTTC; CDR3aa: CATSDTTREDRGTDEQFF
d_gene: -; j_gene: TRBJ1-2; abundance: many; v_gene: TRBV5-1; CDR3nt: TGCGCCAGCAGCTTGGCCGGGGAGGACTATGGCTACACCTTC; CDR3aa: CASSLAGEDYGYTF
d_gene: -; j_gene: TRBJ2-5; abundance: many; v_gene: TRBV5-1; CDR3nt: TGCGCCAGCAGCTTGACCGGGATTAGTACGGAGACCCAGTACTTC; CDR3aa: CASSLTGISTETQYF
d_gene: -; j_gene: TRBJ1-1; abundance: -; v_gene: TRBV20-1; CDR3nt: TGCAGTGGTTTAGGTTTTCCCCGGGGGAACACTGAAGCTTTCTTT; CDR3aa: CSGLGFPRGNTEAFF
d_gene: TRBD1; j_gene: TRBJ1-1; abundance: many; v_gene: TRBV7-6; CDR3nt: TGTGCCAGCAGCGCGATCCGGGACAGGGGGACTGAAGCTTTCTTT; CDR3aa: CASSAIRDRGTEAFF
d_gene: -; j_gene: TRBJ2-3; abundance: few; v_gene: TRBV4-1; CDR3nt: TGCGCCAGCAGCCAAGCAGGTGTCCCAGATACGCAGTATTTT; CDR3aa: CASSQAGVPDTQYF
d_gene: -; j_gene: TRBJ2-3; abundance: many; v_gene: TRBV24-1; CDR3nt: TGTGCCACCAGTGATTCTCTATACAGCACAGATACGCAGTATTTT; CDR3aa: CATSDSLYSTDTQYF
d_gene: -; j_gene: TRBJ1-1; abundance: many; v_gene: TRBV2; CDR3nt: TGTGCCAGCAGTGTGGGTCAGCGAGGGACTGAAGCTTTCTTT; CDR3aa: CASSVGQRGTEAFF
d_gene: -; j_gene: TRBJ1-6; abundance: many; v_gene: TRBV10-3; CDR3nt: TGTGCCATCGGCGGATCGGATTCACCCCTCCACTTT; CDR3aa: CAIGGSDSPLHF
d_gene: -; j_gene: TRBJ1-1; abundance: many; v_gene: TRBV9; CDR3nt: TGTGCCAGCAGCGTAGAGGCCCTAGGACACACTGAAGCTTTCTTT; CDR3aa: CASSVEALGHTEAFF
d_gene: -; j_gene: TRBJ2-3; abundance: many; v_gene: TRBV9; CDR3nt: TGTGCCAGCGGAGAACGGGGAAACACAGATACGCAGTATTTT; CDR3aa: CASGERGNTDTQYF
d_gene: -; j_gene: TRBJ2-2; abundance: many; v_gene: TRBV5-5; CDR3nt: TGTGCCAGCAGCTGGGGGACCCTGACTTACGGGGAGCTGTTTTTT; CDR3aa: CASSWGTLTYGELFF
d_gene: -; j_gene: TRBJ2-7; abundance: many; v_gene: TRBV5-1; CDR3nt: TGCGCCAGCAGCTTCCGGACAGAGGGATACGAGCAGTACTTC; CDR3aa: CASSFRTEGYEQYF
d_gene: TRBD1; j_gene: TRBJ1-5; abundance: many; v_gene: TRBV7-9; CDR3nt: TGTGCCAGCAGCTTAGGGACAGGTATCAATCAGCCCCAGCATTTT; CDR3aa: CASSLGTGINQPQHF
d_gene: -; j_gene: TRBJ2-1; abundance: -; v_gene: TRBV10-1; CDR3nt: TGCGCCAGCAGTGAGTCGAGGCGGCCTCGAGAGCAGTTCTTC; CDR3aa: CASSESRRPREQFF
d_gene: -; j_gene: TRBJ2-5; abundance: many; v_gene: TRBV23-1; CDR3nt: TGCGCCAGCAGTCAATCGCAGGGACCAGAGACCCAGTACTTC; CDR3aa: CASSQSQGPETQYF
d_gene: TRBD1; j_gene: TRBJ1-3; abundance: many; v_gene: TRBV6-5; CDR3nt: TGTGCCAGCAGTTACCCGGGGACAGTCGGAAACACCATATATTTT; CDR3aa: CASSYPGTVGNTIYF
d_gene: -; j_gene: TRBJ2-2; abundance: many; v_gene: TRBV4-2; CDR3nt: TGTGCCAGCAGCCGGACCAGGATGGTGGTGTGGGCCGGGGAGCTGTTTTTT; CDR3aa: CASSRTRMVVWAGELFF
d_gene: -; j_gene: TRBJ2-3; abundance: few; v_gene: TRBV2; CDR3nt: TGTGCCAGCAGGGTATTGGATACGCAGTATTTT; CDR3aa: CASRVLDTQYF